Shown below are 14 T cell receptor beta chains from a single sample sequenced in a study of OX40 agonist ivuxolimab in advanced cancers. TCRdb keeps only in-frame clones here, not all; method: immunoSEQ multiplex PCR. The repertoire includes approximately 45,000 clones, around nine tenths of them detected once, and 7.8% sits in the top ten. The sequences come from CD4+ or CD8+ T cells sorted from blood, collected in a trial of the OX40 agonist ivuxolimab. The source of these receptors is an adult with an advanced solid tumor such as melanoma, head and neck, liver or kidney cancer.

V is TRBV2 and J is TRBJ2-7; TRBD1 aligns across 7 bases. This CDR3 has 14 amino acids. V lost 7 bases and J lost 5; bases outside the gene matches: 11. Germline V gene lookup returns CDR1 SNHLY and CDR2 FYNNEI. CDR3: CASIPQGVSDEQYF. In DNA, the CDR3 is TGTGCCAGCATACCGCAGGGGGTTAGCGACGAGCAGTACTTC.

The chain employs TRBV30 and TRBJ1-2, with D possibly being TRBD1 (5 bases). Germline V gene data show CDR1 as GTSNPN and CDR2 as SVGIG (reference sequence). The CDR3 has 14 residues. V lost 3 bases, J lost 0 bases, and 11 bases lay in between. CDR3 loop: CAWRGDWTNYGYTF. In DNA, the CDR3 is TGTGCCTGGAGGGGGGACTGGACTAACTATGGCTACACCTTC.

This clone was recorded only once. This chain connects TRBV6-5 to TRBJ2-2; TRBD1 agrees at 7 bases. The germline gives CDR1 MNHEY, CDR2 SVGAGI. V was clipped by 6 bases and J by 4 bases; unmatched bases: 5. The CDR3 is made up of 14 amino acids. This CDR3 reads CASRRTGSTGELFF. The CDR3 nucleotides are TGTGCCAGCAGGCGGACAGGTTCCACCGGGGAGCTGTTTTTT.

The rearrangement joins TRBV6-1 to TRBJ1-5; D is unresolved. Germline V lookup: CDR1 MNHNS, CDR2 SASEGT. CDR3 length: 12 residues. Trimming shortened V by 6 bases and J by 6 bases, and 9 bases separated the two germline ends. The CDR3 reads CASRPGLQPQHF. In DNA form, the CDR3 reads TGTGCCAGCAGACCCGGACTTCAGCCCCAGCATTTT.

This clone was seen once. The CDR3 sequence is CASSRNTDTQYF. The DNA for the CDR3 is TGCGCCAGCAGCAGGAACACAGATACGCAGTATTTT. The rearrangement uses TRBV5-1 and TRBJ2-3; D is unresolved. This CDR3 has 12 residues. Trimming removed 4 bases at V and 2 bases at J, with 5 bases between. Per germline, CDR1 SGHRS and CDR2 YFSETQ.

This clone was seen once. V usage is TRBV7-3 and J usage is TRBJ2-3; maybe TRBD2 (6 bases). CDR3 length: 14 residues. V was clipped by 1 base and J by 6 bases, with 11 bases between them. Germline CDR1 SGHTA, CDR2 FQGTGA. In DNA form, the CDR3 reads TGTGCCAGCAGCTTAATGGGAGGAACCGATACGCAGTATTTT. This sequence encodes CASSLMGGTDTQYF.

This chain connects TRBV29-1 to TRBJ1-1; D gene unclear. CDR3 length: 13 residues. Trimming cost V 7 bases and J 0 bases, with 12 bases left between them. Germline V gene lookup returns CDR1 SQVTM and CDR2 ANQGSEA. The CDR3 protein is CSAGHDLNTEAFF. CDR3 nucleotide sequence: TGCAGCGCCGGCCACGACCTGAACACTGAAGCTTTCTTT.

In this sample, this clone turned up a few times. The rearrangement uses TRBV7-2 and TRBJ2-1; D gene uncertain. With 3 bases removed from V and 3 bases from J, the gap between germline ends came to 12 bases. Looked up from germline, CDR1 is SGHTA and CDR2 is FQGNSA. The CDR3 extends over 15 amino acids. The CDR3, as DNA: TGTGCCAGCAGCTTTCTCCACACGGGCTACAATGAGCAGTTCTTC. Protein product: CASSFLHTGYNEQFF.

This clone has a handful of counts. This rearrangement joins TRBV18 to TRBJ2-1; D is uncertain. This CDR3 is built from 14 residues. Per germline, CDR1 KGHSH and CDR2 LQKENI. Trimming pared 3 bases from V and 0 bases from J, leaving 6 bases between. The CDR3 bases are TGTGCCAGCTCACCCCAGAGCTCCTACAATGAGCAGTTCTTC. Residues: CASSPQSSYNEQFF.

The chain joins TRBV5-4 to TRBJ2-7, with a possible D match to TRBD2 (6 bases). Germline V gene sequence: CDR1 SGHNT, CDR2 YYREEE (reference sequence). V lost 7 bases and J lost 7, with 24 bases in between. CDR3 length: 15 residues. The CDR3 is CASGSRDLPFKEQYF. The CDR3 nucleotides are TGTGCCAGCGGAAGTAGGGACTTACCCTTTAAGGAGCAGTACTTC. The full variable domain, completed using reference TRBV5-4 and TRBJ2-7, is ETGVTQSPTHLIKTRGQQVTLRCSSQSGHNTVSWYQQALGQGPQFIFQYYREEENGRGNFPPRFSGLQFPNYSSELNVNALELDDSALYLCASGSRDLPFKEQYFGPGTRLTVT.

This chain connects TRBV27 to TRBJ2-5; D not resolved. CDR1 is MNHEY, CDR2 SMNVEV, per germline (reference sequence). The CDR3 is made up of 13 amino acids. V lost 2 bases and J 4 bases, leaving 8 bases between the germline ends. CDR3 sequence reads: CASSLRWGETQYF. The DNA for the CDR3 is TGTGCCAGCAGTTTAAGGTGGGGAGAGACCCAGTACTTC.

CDR3 in DNA: TGTGCCAGCAGCCGGGACAGGAGAGGGGGTCCTAGCTCCTACAATGAGCAGTTCTTC. Its protein is CASSRDRRGGPSSYNEQFF. This chain connects TRBV4-2 to TRBJ2-1, with 8 nucleotides matching TRBD1. This CDR3 spans 19 amino acids. Trimming removed 4 bases from V and 0 bases from J; junction bases left unmatched: 14. In germline, CDR1 is LGHNA, CDR2 YNFKEQ.

The gene calls are TRBV7-9 and TRBJ2-6; D is perhaps TRBD1 or TRBD2 (6 bases each). Germline V gene lookup returns CDR1 SEHNR and CDR2 FQNEAQ (reference sequence). The length of the CDR3 is 16 residues. The V gene lost 7 bases and the J gene lost 1 base, with 14 bases spanning the gap. Written as DNA, the CDR3 is TGTGCCAGCAACCTCGGAGGGGGTTCTGGGGCCAACGTCCTGACTTTC. The encoded protein is CASNLGGGSGANVLTF.

The chain is built from TRBV7-9 and TRBJ2-5; D gene uncertain. The CDR3 extends over 12 amino acids. Germline V gives CDR1 SEHNR, CDR2 FQNEAQ (reference sequence). Trimming removed 5 bases from V and 5 bases from J, with 9 bases in between. The CDR3 sequence: CASSPSGETQYF. CDR3 sequence (DNA): TGTGCCAGCAGCCCCTCCGGGGAGACCCAGTACTTC. Full variable domain (remainder filled in from reference TRBV7-9 and TRBJ2-5): DTGVSQNPRHKITKRGQNVTFRCDPISEHNRLYWYRQTLGQGPEFLTYFQNEAQLEKSRLLSDRFSAERPKGSFSTLEIQRTEQGDSAMYLCASSPSGETQYFGPGTRLLVL.